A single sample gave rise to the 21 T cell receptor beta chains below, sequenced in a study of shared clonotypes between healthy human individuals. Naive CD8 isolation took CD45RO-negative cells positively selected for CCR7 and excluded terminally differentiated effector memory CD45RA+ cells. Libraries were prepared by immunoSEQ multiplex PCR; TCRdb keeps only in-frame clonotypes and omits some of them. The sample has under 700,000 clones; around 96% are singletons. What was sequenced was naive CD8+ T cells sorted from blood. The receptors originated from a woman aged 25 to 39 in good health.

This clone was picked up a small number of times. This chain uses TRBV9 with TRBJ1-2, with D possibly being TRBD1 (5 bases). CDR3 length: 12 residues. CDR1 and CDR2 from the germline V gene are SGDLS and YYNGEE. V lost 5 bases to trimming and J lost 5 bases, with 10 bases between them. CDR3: CASRQGPYGYTF. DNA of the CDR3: TGTGCCAGCAGGCAGGGCCCGTATGGCTACACCTTC.

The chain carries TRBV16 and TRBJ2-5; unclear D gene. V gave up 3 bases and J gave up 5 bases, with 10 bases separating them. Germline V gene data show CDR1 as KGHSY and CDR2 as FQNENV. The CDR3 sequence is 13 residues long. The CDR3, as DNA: TGTGCCAGCAGCCATAAAAGGGCGGAGACCCAGTACTTC. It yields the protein CASSHKRAETQYF.

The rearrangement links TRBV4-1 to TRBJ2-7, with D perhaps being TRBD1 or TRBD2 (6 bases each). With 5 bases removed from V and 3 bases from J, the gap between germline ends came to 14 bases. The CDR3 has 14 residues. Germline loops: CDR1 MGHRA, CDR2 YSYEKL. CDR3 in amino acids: CASSGGQGSYEQYF. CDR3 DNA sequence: TGCGCCAGCAGCGGGGGGCAGGGAAGCTACGAGCAGTACTTC.

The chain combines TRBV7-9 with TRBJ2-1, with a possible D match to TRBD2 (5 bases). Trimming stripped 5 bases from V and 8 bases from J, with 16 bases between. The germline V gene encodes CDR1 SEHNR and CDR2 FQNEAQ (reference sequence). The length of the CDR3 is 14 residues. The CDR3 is CASSEKDYGDEQFF. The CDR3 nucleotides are TGTGCCAGCAGCGAAAAAGACTATGGCGATGAGCAGTTCTTC.

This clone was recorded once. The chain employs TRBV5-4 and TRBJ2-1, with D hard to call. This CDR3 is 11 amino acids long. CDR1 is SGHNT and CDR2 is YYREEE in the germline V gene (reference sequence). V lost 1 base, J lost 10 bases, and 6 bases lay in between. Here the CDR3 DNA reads TGTGCCAGCAGCTTGCATGCCGAGCAGTTCTTC. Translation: CASSLHAEQFF.

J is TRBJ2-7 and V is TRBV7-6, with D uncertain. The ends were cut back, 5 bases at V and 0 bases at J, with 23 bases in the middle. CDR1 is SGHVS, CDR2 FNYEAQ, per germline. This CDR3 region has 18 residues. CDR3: CASSPAAIRYRASYEQYF. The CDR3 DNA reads TGTGCCAGCAGCCCAGCAGCCATACGATACAGAGCCTCCTACGAGCAGTACTTC.

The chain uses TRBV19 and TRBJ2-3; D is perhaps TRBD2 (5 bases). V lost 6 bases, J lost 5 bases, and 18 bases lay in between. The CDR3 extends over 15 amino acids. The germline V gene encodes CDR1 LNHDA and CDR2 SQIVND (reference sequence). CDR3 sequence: CASSPLAGLVDTQYF. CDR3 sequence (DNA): TGTGCCAGTAGCCCCCTGGCGGGCCTCGTAGATACGCAGTATTTT.

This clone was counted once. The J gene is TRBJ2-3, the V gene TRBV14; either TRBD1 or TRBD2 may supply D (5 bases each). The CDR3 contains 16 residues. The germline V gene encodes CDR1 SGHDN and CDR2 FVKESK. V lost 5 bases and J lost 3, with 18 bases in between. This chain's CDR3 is CASSTRYRTSTDTQYF. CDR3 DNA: TGTGCCAGCAGCACCCGATACAGGACTTCGACAGATACGCAGTATTTT.

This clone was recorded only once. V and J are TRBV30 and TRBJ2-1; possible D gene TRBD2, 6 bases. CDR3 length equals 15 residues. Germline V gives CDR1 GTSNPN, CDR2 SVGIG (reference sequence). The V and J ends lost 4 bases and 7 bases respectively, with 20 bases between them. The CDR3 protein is CAWTHVEGPRNEQFF. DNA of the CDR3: TGTGCCTGGACTCATGTGGAGGGCCCTCGGAATGAGCAGTTCTTC.

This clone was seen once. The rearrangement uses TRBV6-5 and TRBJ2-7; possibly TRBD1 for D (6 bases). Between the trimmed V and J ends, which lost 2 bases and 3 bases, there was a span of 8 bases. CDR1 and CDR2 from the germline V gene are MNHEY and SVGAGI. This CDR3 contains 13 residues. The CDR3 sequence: CASSYPGDYEQYF. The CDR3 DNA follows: TGTGCCAGCAGTTACCCAGGGGACTACGAGCAGTACTTC.

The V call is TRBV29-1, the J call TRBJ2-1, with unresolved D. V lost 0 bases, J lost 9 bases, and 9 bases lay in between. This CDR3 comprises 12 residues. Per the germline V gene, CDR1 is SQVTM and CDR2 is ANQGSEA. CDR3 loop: CSVEDSRPEQFF. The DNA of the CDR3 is TGCAGCGTTGAAGATTCCAGGCCTGAGCAGTTCTTC.

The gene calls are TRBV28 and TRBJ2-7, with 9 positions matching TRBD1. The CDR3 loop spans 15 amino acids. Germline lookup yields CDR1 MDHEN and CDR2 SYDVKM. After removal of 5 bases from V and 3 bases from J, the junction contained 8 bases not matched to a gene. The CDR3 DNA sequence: TGTGCCAGCAGTCTGGACAGGGGAAGATACTACGAGCAGTACTTC. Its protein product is CASSLDRGRYYEQYF.

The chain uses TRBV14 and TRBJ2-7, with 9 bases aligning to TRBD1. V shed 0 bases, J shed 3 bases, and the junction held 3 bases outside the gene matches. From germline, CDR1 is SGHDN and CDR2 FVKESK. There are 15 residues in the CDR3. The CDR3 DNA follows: TGTGCCAGCAGCCAAGAGACAGGGGGATTCTACGAGCAGTACTTC. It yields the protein CASSQETGGFYEQYF.

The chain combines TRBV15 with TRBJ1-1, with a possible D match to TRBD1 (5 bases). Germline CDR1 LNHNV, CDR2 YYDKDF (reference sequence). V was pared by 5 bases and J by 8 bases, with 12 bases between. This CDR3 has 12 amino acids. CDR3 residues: CATSPLGPEAFF. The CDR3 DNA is TGTGCCACCAGCCCTCTGGGGCCCGAAGCTTTCTTT.

CDR3 DNA: TGTGCCAGCAGCTCTCATCAGGGGGCTGGCTACACCTTC. Amino acid sequence: CASSSHQGAGYTF. The chain joins TRBV2 to TRBJ1-2; 8 bases align to TRBD1. This CDR3 spans 13 amino acids. Per germline, CDR1 SNHLY and CDR2 FYNNEI. With V trimmed by 6 bases and J by 7 bases, 7 bases remained unmatched. The whole variable domain, remainder taken from reference TRBV2 and TRBJ1-2, is EPEVTQTPSHQVTQMGQEVILRCVPISNHLYFYWYRQILGQKVEFLVSFYNNEISEKSEIFDDQFSVERPDGSNFTLKIRSTKLEDSAMYFCASSSHQGAGYTFGSGTRLTVV.

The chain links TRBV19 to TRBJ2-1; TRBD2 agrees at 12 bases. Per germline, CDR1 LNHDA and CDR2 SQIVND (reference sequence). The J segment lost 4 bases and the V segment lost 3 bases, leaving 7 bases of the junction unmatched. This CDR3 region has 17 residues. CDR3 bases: TGTGCCAGTAGTATTCCCCCCCTAGCGGGAGGGTACAATGAGCAGTTCTTC. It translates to CASSIPPLAGGYNEQFF.

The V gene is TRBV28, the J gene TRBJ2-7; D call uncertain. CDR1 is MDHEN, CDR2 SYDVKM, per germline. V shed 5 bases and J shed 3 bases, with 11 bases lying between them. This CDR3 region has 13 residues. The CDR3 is CASSPDGYYEQYF. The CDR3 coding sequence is TGTGCCAGCAGTCCCGACGGCTACTACGAGCAGTACTTC.

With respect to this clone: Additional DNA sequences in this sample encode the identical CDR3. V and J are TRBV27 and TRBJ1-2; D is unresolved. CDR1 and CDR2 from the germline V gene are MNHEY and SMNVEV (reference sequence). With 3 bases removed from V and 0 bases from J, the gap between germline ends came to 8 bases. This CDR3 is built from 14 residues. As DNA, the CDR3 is TGTGCCAGCAGTTTGGTGGGCTCTAACTATGGCTACACCTTC. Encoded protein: CASSLVGSNYGYTF.

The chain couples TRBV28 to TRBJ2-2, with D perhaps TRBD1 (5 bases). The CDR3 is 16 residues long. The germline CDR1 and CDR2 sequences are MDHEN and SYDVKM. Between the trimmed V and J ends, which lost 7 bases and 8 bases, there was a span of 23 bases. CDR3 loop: CASNPEEDIMGGELFF. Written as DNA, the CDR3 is TGTGCCAGCAATCCTGAAGAGGACATAATGGGGGGGGAGCTGTTTTTT.

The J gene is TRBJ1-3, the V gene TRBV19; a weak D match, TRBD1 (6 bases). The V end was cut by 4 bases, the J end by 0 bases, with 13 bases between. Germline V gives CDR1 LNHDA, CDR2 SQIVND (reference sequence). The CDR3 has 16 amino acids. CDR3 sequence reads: CASSTWTVSSGNTIYF. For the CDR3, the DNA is TGTGCCAGTAGTACTTGGACAGTCAGCTCTGGAAACACCATATATTTT.

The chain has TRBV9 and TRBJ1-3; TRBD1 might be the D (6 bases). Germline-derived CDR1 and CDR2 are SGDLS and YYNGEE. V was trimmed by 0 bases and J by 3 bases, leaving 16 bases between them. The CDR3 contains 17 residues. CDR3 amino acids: CASSVAGDGGFGNTIYF. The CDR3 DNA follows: TGTGCCAGCAGCGTAGCTGGGGATGGGGGCTTTGGAAACACCATATATTTT. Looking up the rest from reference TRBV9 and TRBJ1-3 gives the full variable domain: DSGVTQTPKHLITATGQRVTLRCSPRSGDLSVYWYQQSLDQGLQFLIQYYNGEERAKGNILERFSAQQFPDLHSELNLSSLELGDSALYFCASSVAGDGGFGNTIYFGEGSWLTVV.